The entry below gives a single T cell receptor (beta chain) sequence along with its context. How the authors handled the data: Amplified reference gene primers provided the basis for estimating nucleated cell counts. This table comes from immunoSEQ multiplex PCR, and its TCRdb copy is limited to in-frame clones, with some not included. V and J calls and clone size are given by that table; D and trimming were obtained from the DNA. The repertoire holds over 450,000 clones, around nine tenths seen once, with roughly 7.4% in the top ten. The data originate from a study of blood T cell repertoires in COVID-19. For the study at large: COVID-19 samples collected from the United States, Italy and Spain covered acute and convalescent phases. In each case, the material was cDNA or gDNA derived from T cells, B-cell-depleted T cells, or PBMCs.

CDR1 is LGHDT, CDR2 YNNKEL, per germline (reference sequence). V lost 0 bases, J lost 6 bases, and 14 bases lay in between. This CDR3 has 15 residues. Patients of the Seattle cohort, enrolled during active infection, were followed longitudinally. This clonotype originated in a woman between 50 and 59 years old with COVID-19, enrolled during active disease. The specimen was peripheral blood. This chain joins TRBV3-1 (or the pseudogene TRBV3-2) and TRBJ2-5; D unclear. As DNA, the CDR3 is TGTGCCAGCAGCCAAGATGCGGCTAACGAAAAGACCCAGTACTTC. It specifies CASSQDAANEKTQYF.